The clone carrying this TCR beta chain was seen at least ten times. No antigen is known for it. The data belong to a study of response to subunit inactivated influenza vaccine. Notes on the study in general: New T cells are recruited in small numbers by each seasonal influenza vaccination, according to the authors' suggestion.

TCRdb re-derived calls from the RT-PCR reads in MiXCR, one entry per CDR3 protein. Of roughly 700,000 distinct CDR3 sequences listed, over 11% were seen once; the top ten hold 5.5% to 7%. This CDR3 region has 16 residues. With 1 base clipped from V and 4 bases from J, the junction kept 7 bases outside the gene matches. In germline, CDR1 is SGHRS, CDR2 YFSETQ. This TCR derives from a man in his fifties or sixties who received an inactivated influenza vaccine. The source was PBMCs from blood, collected 14 days before vaccination. The chain carries TRBV5-1 and TRBJ2-3; 9 bases match TRBD2. The CDR3: CASSLLKLAGPDTQYF. CDR3 nucleotides: TGCGCCAGCAGCTTGCTTAAACTAGCGGGCCCAGATACGCAGTATTTT.